This T cell receptor beta chain was retrieved from a study of CD8+ T cells in alopecia areata. Across the study: Patients remained on tofacitinib for 6 to 18 months and then went 6 months without it.

Treatment meaning: oral pan-JAK inhibitor, 5-10 mg twice daily. Following RNA extraction, reverse transcription yielded cDNA that acted as the sequencing template. The method was immunoSEQ multiplex PCR; TCRdb's version includes in-frame clones alone and lacks a portion of them. The sample yields approximately 120,000 clones, over 55% seen once. V dropped 6 bases and J dropped 5 bases, with 13 bases sitting between them. The CDR3 consists of 13 residues. Germline CDR1 SNHLY, CDR2 FYNNEI. This chain uses TRBV2 with TRBJ2-5; D gene ambiguous. This sequence was found in a human donor with alopecia areata. The specimen was CD4+ T cells sorted from blood, collected at week 4, from a patient treated with tofacitinib. CDR3 amino acids: CASRGGGWETQYF. The DNA for the CDR3 is TGTGCCAGCAGAGGTGGTGGTTGGGAGACCCAGTACTTC.